This entry is about one T cell receptor (beta chain). Trimming pared 8 bases from V and 2 bases from J, leaving 24 bases between. The germline gives CDR1 SNHLY, CDR2 FYNNEI. CDR3 length: 17 amino acids. This sample was included in a study of blood T cell repertoires in COVID-19. Data came from immunoSEQ multiplex PCR; TCRdb stores just in-frame clones and leaves some out. The data hold some 130,000 clones, with 90% observed a single time. Sequenced sample: peripheral blood. The J gene is TRBJ1-1, the V gene TRBV2, with D perhaps matching TRBD1 (6 bases). The receptor was isolated from a man aged 60-69 years with COVID-19, enrolled during active disease. CDR3 nucleotide sequence: TGTGCCAGCTGGGGGCCCAGCAGGGAGAAGGGCAACACTGAAGCTTTCTTT. Its translation: CASWGPSREKGNTEAFF.